These 13 T cell receptor beta chains were all obtained from the same sample, sequenced in a study of T-cell reconstitution after alpha-beta-depleted transplantation in children. For TCRbeta, the library was prepared with unique molecular identifiers. From the PCR reads, TCRdb called clonotypes with MiXCR, one entry per CDR3 protein. The table has 600,000 or so distinct CDR3 sequences, approximately 22% seen once; the top ten hold 13% to 15%. The sequenced sample was PBMCs, mostly from graft donor cells, obtained 360 days after TCRalphabeta/CD19-depleted stem cell transplant. The receptor source for this set is a boy under two years old who had a stem cell transplant for acute myeloid leukemia, so the T cells may come from the graft donor.

At least ten counts were recorded for this clonotype. V usage is TRBV10-3 and J usage is TRBJ1-2; D ambiguous. With 2 bases removed from V and 4 bases from J, the gap between germline ends came to 17 bases. Germline V gives CDR1 ENHRY, CDR2 SYGVKD. CDR3 length: 16 amino acids. Written as DNA, the CDR3 is TGTGCCATCAGTGAGGCCTCCTCGGCTCCGATCTATGGCTACACCTTC. It codes for CAISEASSAPIYGYTF.

There are a few counts of this clonotype. The V and J genes are TRBV29-1 and TRBJ2-1; D assignment may be TRBD1 or TRBD2 (5 bases each). V lost 3 bases to trimming and J lost 10 bases, with 13 bases between them. CDR3 length equals 12 residues. The V gene's germline CDR1 is SQVTM and CDR2 ANQGSEA. The CDR3 bases are TGCAGCGTTGAGAGGGGTTTGGGGGAGCAGTTCTTC. It yields the protein CSVERGLGEQFF.

This clonotype was counted between two and nine times. The rearrangement joins TRBV11-1 to TRBJ2-5; no firm D call. Trimming shortened V by 4 bases and J by 5 bases, and 20 bases separated the two germline ends. Germline V gives CDR1 SGHAT, CDR2 FQDESV (reference sequence). This CDR3 region has 16 residues. The CDR3 sequence: CASSSPRKGKVETQYF. CDR3 in DNA: TGTGCCAGCAGCTCCCCCAGGAAGGGCAAAGTGGAGACCCAGTACTTC.

The chain carries TRBV12-3 or TRBV12-4 and TRBJ2-1, with 10 bases that match TRBD2. This CDR3 comprises 15 residues. The V and J ends lost 5 bases and 7 bases, in that order; junction bases with no gene match: 8. CDR3 sequence: CASSLGLAVANEQFF. CDR3 sequence (DNA): TGTGCCAGCAGTCTCGGACTAGCGGTGGCTAATGAGCAGTTCTTC.

The chain employs TRBV7-2 and TRBJ2-3, with TRBD1 identical over 8 bases. Germline trimming cut 3 bases from V and 3 bases from J; bases unmatched to any gene: 2. This CDR3 is 14 amino acids long. CDR1 and CDR2 (germline): SGHTA, FQGNSA. CDR3 sequence: CASSFDRGTDTQYF. CDR3 in DNA: TGTGCCAGCAGCTTTGACAGGGGAACAGATACGCAGTATTTT. Full variable domain (remainder filled in from reference TRBV7-2 and TRBJ2-3): GAGVSQSPSNKVTEKGKDVELRCDPISGHTALYWYRQSLGQGLEFLIYFQGNSAPDKSGLPSDRFSAERTGGSVSTLTIQRTQQEDSAVYLCASSFDRGTDTQYFGPGTRLTVL.

A few counts support this clonotype. The chain links TRBV20-1 to TRBJ1-4, with D unresolved. The V end lost 7 bases, the J end lost 3 bases, and 12 bases lay between the germline ends. The CDR3 has 13 amino acids. CDR1 is DFQATT, CDR2 SNEGSKA, per germline (reference sequence). The CDR3 region has the DNA TGCAGTGGCGAACAGCTCGCTAATGAAAAACTGTTTTTT. This codes for CSGEQLANEKLFF.

Only a few counts were recorded for this clonotype. V usage is TRBV29-1 and J usage is TRBJ1-2; 7 bases are a match to TRBD1. With 3 bases clipped from V and 7 bases from J, the junction kept 5 bases outside the gene matches. CDR3 length equals 12 residues. The V gene's germline CDR1 is SQVTM and CDR2 ANQGSEA. CDR3: CSVDETGSGYTF. DNA for the CDR3: TGCAGCGTTGATGAGACAGGGTCTGGCTACACCTTC.

J is TRBJ1-2 and V is TRBV21-1. TRBV21-1 is assigned pseudogene status. The CDR3 is 9 residues long. The CDR3 reads CASSKAYTF. The CDR3 DNA sequence: TGTGCCAGCAGCAAGGCCTACACCTTC.

V and J are TRBV27 and TRBJ2-1; 9 positions match TRBD1. V was clipped by 3 bases and J by 9 bases; unmatched bases: 6. Germline V CDR1 and CDR2: MNHEY, SMNVEV (reference sequence). The CDR3 runs 14 residues. The CDR3 protein is CASSFGTGGSEQFF. The CDR3 DNA reads TGTGCCAGCAGTTTCGGCACAGGGGGCAGTGAGCAGTTCTTC.

This clonotype was seen only a few times. The genes are TRBV20-1 and TRBJ2-7, with 13 bases aligning to TRBD2. The CDR3 loop spans 15 amino acids. Losses at the gene ends were 3 bases for V and 3 bases for J; bases not matched to a gene: 5. CDR1 and CDR2 from the germline V gene are DFQATT and SNEGSKA (reference sequence). The CDR3 DNA reads TGCAGTGCTAGTGTGACTAGCGGGGGGTTCTACGAGCAGTACTTC. Its protein is CSASVTSGGFYEQYF.

The sample holds many counts of this clonotype. The genes are TRBV20-1 and TRBJ2-7; weak D call: TRBD2 (5 bases). V gave up 2 bases and J gave up 5 bases, with 19 bases separating them. This CDR3 has 15 amino acids. The germline V gene has CDR1 DFQATT and CDR2 SNEGSKA (reference sequence). DNA of the CDR3: TGCAGTGCTAGATCCCCCCACTCTAGCCCCCACGAGCAGTACTTC. It yields the protein CSARSPHSSPHEQYF.

The chain has TRBV12-3 or TRBV12-4 and TRBJ2-2; 15 positions match TRBD2. The CDR3 totals 17 residues. Trimming took 6 bases from V and 4 from J; bases not matched to a gene: 6. The CDR3 spells CASSTGTSGGRTGELFF. The CDR3 nucleotides read TGTGCCAGCAGCACCGGGACTAGCGGGGGGCGCACCGGGGAGCTGTTTTTT.

Worth noting for this clonotype: It may be a read error: a sequence one base away is much more abundant. The V gene is TRBV10-3, the J gene TRBJ2-3; D is uncertain. V shed 5 bases and J shed 2 bases, with 11 bases lying between them. Germline values: CDR1 ENHRY, CDR2 SYGVKD. The CDR3 length is 14 residues. CDR3 residues: CAISPPAITDTQYF. In DNA form, the CDR3 reads TGTGCCATCAGTCCTCCGGCTATCACAGATACGCAGTATTTT.